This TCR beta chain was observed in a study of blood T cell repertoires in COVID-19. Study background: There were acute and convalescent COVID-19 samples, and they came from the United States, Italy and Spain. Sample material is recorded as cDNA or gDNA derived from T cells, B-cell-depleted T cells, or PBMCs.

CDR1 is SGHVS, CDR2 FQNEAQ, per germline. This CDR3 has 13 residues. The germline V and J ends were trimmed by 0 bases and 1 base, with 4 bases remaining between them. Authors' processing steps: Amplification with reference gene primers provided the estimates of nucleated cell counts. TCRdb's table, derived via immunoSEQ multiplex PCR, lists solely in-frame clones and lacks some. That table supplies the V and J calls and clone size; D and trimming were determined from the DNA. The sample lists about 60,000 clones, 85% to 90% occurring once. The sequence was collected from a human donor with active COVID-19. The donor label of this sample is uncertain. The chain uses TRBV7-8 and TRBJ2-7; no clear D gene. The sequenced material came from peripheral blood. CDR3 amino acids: CASSLAESYEQYF. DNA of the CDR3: TGTGCCAGCAGCTTAGCGGAGTCCTACGAGCAGTACTTC.